The rows below give T cell receptor beta chains drawn from one sample of a study of CD8+ T cells in alopecia areata. Profiled with immunoSEQ multiplex PCR; TCRdb holds only in-frame clones, not every one. The sample holds 150,000 to 200,000 clones, under 80% seen once. The starting material was CD4+ T cells sorted from blood, obtained around week 50, from a patient treated with tofacitinib. The receptors derive from a human donor with alopecia areata. Both conserved end residues are part of each CDR3. D genes are given only for firm matches. Clone size is given for some rows only: seen once, a few or many times, or a class if the clone is expanded.

V gene	J gene	D gene	clone size	CDR3 DNA	CDR3 protein
TRBV2	TRBJ1-5	.	.	TGTGCCAGCAGTGAAGGTAGTCAGCCCCAGCATTTT	CASSEGSQPQHF
TRBV11-3	TRBJ2-4	.	.	TGTGCCAGCAGCTTAAGTAGGGGAAACATTCAGTACTTC	CASSLSRGNIQYF
TRBV27	TRBJ2-1	TRBD2	few	TGTGCCAGCAGTCCCGGACTAGCGGACCTCTACAATGAGCAGTTCTTC	CASSPGLADLYNEQFF
TRBV5-6	TRBJ2-2	.	.	TGTGCCAGCAGCTTGGAAGGGTACGGGGAGCTGTTTTTT	CASSLEGYGELFF
TRBV6-1	TRBJ2-7	TRBD2	.	TGTGCCAGCAGTGAAGGGTGGGAGGGACTCCCCTACGAGCAGTACTTC	CASSEGWEGLPYEQYF
TRBV5-6	TRBJ1-2	TRBD1	.	TGTGCCAGCAGCACGGGACAGGGGACTTATGGCTACACCTTC	CASSTGQGTYGYTF
TRBV18	TRBJ2-5	.	.	TGTGCCAGCTCACCACAAGCTGACAAAGAGACCCAGTACTTC	CASSPQADKETQYF
TRBV30	TRBJ2-5	TRBD2	.	TGTGCCTGGAGTGGCACTAGCGGGGGAGAGACCCAGTACTTC	CAWSGTSGGETQYF
TRBV29-1	TRBJ2-5	.	.	TGCAGCGTTAGACGGGACCCACAAGAGACCCAGTACTTC	CSVRRDPQETQYF
TRBV29-1	TRBJ2-1	TRBD2	once	TGCAGCACCGGGACTAGCGGGGGGGCAAATGAGCAGTTCTTC	CSTGTSGGANEQFF
TRBV5-1	TRBJ1-2	.	.	TGCGCCAGCAGCTTGGGTCGGACAGAAGGAAGCTACACCTTC	CASSLGRTEGSYTF
TRBV6-5	TRBJ2-2	.	.	TGTGCCAGCAGTTACCCTGCGGGCGGGGAGCTGTTTTTT	CASSYPAGGELFF
TRBV2	TRBJ1-5	.	.	TGTGCCAGCAGTGACGGTCGAGGGCTCGGCAATCAGCCCCAGCATTTT	CASSDGRGLGNQPQHF
TRBV18	TRBJ2-3	.	few	TGTGCCAGCTCACCCGAGGGGGATACGCAGTATTTT	CASSPEGDTQYF
TRBV15	TRBJ1-6	.	few	TGTGCCACCAGCAGTAATAGAGGAAATTCACCCCTCCACTTT	CATSSNRGNSPLHF
TRBV29-1	TRBJ1-1	.	.	TGCGCCTGGCCTGAAGCTTTCTTT	CAWPEAFF
TRBV29-1	TRBJ1-1	.	.	TGCAGCGTTGAAGGGCGGTACACTGAAGCTTTCTTT	CSVEGRYTEAFF
TRBV11-2	TRBJ2-3	TRBD2	few	TGTGCCAGCAGCCTCCGACTAGCGGGGGGGAGTGCAGATACGCAGTATTTT	CASSLRLAGGSADTQYF
TRBV14	TRBJ1-1	TRBD1	.	TGTGCCAGCAGCCCCTGGACAGGGCTTAACACTGAAGCTTTCTTT	CASSPWTGLNTEAFF
TRBV5-1	TRBJ1-2	.	.	TGCGCCAGCAGCTTGACGGGGCTTTATGATGGCTACACCTTC	CASSLTGLYDGYTF
TRBV29-1	TRBJ1-2	.	.	TGCAGCGTTGGATACAGCCTCTATGGCTACACCTTC	CSVGYSLYGYTF
TRBV5-1	TRBJ2-1	.	.	TGCGCCAGCAGCTTGAGTAGTGAGCAGTTCTTC	CASSLSSEQFF
TRBV5-1	TRBJ2-5	.	.	TGCGCCAGCAGCTTGCTCACAGAAGAGACCCAGTACTTC	CASSLLTEETQYF
TRBV11-1	TRBJ2-1	TRBD2	few	TGTGCCAGCAGCTTCGGGGGGAATTCATACAATGAGCAGTTCTTC	CASSFGGNSYNEQFF
TRBV6-1	TRBJ1-2	.	few	TGTGCCAGCAGTCCAAGGGGCCAGGGGAGTGGCTACACCTTC	CASSPRGQGSGYTF
TRBV18	TRBJ2-1	.	.	TGTGCCAGCTCACCACCTTCGGCGCGAAACAATGAGCAGTTCTTC	CASSPPSARNNEQFF
TRBV4-3	TRBJ2-1	TRBD2	.	TGCGCCAGCAGCTATAGCGGGGGGGCGGAGCAGTTCTTC	CASSYSGGAEQFF
TRBV25-1	TRBJ1-6	.	.	TGTGCCAGCACCCCCGTTGGTAATTCACCCCTCCACTTT	CASTPVGNSPLHF